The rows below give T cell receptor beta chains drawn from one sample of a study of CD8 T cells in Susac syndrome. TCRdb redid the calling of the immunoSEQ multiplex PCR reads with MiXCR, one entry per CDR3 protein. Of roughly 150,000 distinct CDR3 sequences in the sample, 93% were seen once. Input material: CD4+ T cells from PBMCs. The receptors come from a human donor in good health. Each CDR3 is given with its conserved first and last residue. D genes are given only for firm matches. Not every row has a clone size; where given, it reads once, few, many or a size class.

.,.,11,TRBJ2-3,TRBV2,TGTGCCAGCGTGTCGGCAGATACGCAGTATTTT,CASVSADTQYF
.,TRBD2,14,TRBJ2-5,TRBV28,TGTGCCAGCAGTCCCCCAGCGCGGGGGAAGACCCAGTACTTC,CASSPPARGKTQYF
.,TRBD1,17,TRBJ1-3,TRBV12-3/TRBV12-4,TGTGCCAGCAGTTTTCCCCTCGGACAGGGGGCTGGAAACACCATATATTTT,CASSFPLGQGAGNTIYF
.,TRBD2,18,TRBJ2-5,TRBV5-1,TGCGCCAGCAGCTTGGAACCAGGTCGGGGGGGACCCGGGAAGACCCAGTACTTC,CASSLEPGRGGPGKTQYF
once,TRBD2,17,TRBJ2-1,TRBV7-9,TGTGCCAGCAGTTCTACTAGCGGGGGGACCTCCTACAATGAGCAGTTCTTC,CASSSTSGGTSYNEQFF
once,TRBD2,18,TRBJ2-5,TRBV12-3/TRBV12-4,TGTGCCAGCAGCCCACGAATCGGGACTAGCGGGGGTCAAGAGACCCAGTACTTC,CASSPRIGTSGGQETQYF
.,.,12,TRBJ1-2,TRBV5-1,TGCGCCAGCAGCCTGGACAGAAACGGCTACACCTTC,CASSLDRNGYTF
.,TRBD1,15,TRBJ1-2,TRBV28,TGTGCCAGCAGCCCAATGACAACAGGGGACTATGGCTACACCTTC,CASSPMTTGDYGYTF
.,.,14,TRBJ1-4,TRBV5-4,TGTGCCAGCAGCTTGGCGGGGGGCTTTGAAAAACTGTTTTTT,CASSLAGGFEKLFF
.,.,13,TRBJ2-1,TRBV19,TGTGCCAGTAGTATGGGGTTCCCCGATGAGCAGTTCTTC,CASSMGFPDEQFF
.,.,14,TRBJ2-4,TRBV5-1,TGCGCCAGCAGCTTGGAGACTGAGGGCATCATTCAGTACTTC,CASSLETEGIIQYF
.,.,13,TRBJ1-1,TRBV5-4,TGTGCCAGCAGGTCGGGGCCAAACACTGAAGCTTTCTTT,CASRSGPNTEAFF
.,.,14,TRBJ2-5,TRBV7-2,TGTGCCAGCAGCCTAGCAGTTCACCAAGAGACCCAGTACTTC,CASSLAVHQETQYF
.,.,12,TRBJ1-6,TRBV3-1,TGTGCCAGCAGCCAACTTAATTCACCCCTCCACTTT,CASSQLNSPLHF
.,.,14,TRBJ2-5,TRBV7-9,TGTGCCAGCAGCTTAAATTCAGGGAGAGAGACCCAGTACTTC,CASSLNSGRETQYF
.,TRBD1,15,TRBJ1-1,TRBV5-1,TGCGCCAGCAGCTTGGCGGCAGGGGGAGGAACTGAAGCTTTCTTT,CASSLAAGGGTEAFF
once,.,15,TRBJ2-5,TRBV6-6,TGTGCCAGCAGTTACGTCAGGGGGGGTGCGGAGACCCAGTACTTC,CASSYVRGGAETQYF
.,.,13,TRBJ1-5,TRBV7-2,TGTGCCAGCAGCACTTGGGGCAATCAGCCCCAGCATTTT,CASSTWGNQPQHF
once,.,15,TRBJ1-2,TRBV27,TGTGCCAGCACCGCCTCCCGCGATCCCCTGGCTGGCTACACCTTC,CASTASRDPLAGYTF
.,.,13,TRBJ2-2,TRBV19,TGTGCCACCACGACAAGGAACACCGGGGAGCTGTTTTTT,CATTTRNTGELFF
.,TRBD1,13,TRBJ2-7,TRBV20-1,TGCAGTGCTTCCCCTGACAGGGAAGACGAGCAGTACTTC,CSASPDREDEQYF
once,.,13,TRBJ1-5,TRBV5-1,TGCGCCAGCAGCTTGAACGCCAATCAGCCCCAGCATTTT,CASSLNANQPQHF
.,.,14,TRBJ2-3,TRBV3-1,TGTGCCAGCAGCCAAGATCTAAGGGCAGATACGCAGTATTTT,CASSQDLRADTQYF
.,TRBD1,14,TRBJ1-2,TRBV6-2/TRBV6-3,TGTGCCAGCATTCCGGGACAGGGAACTGATGGCTACACCTTC,CASIPGQGTDGYTF
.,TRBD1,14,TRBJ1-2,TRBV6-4,TGTGCCAGCAGTGAACGTCAGGGGGCCAGTGGCTACACCTTC,CASSERQGASGYTF
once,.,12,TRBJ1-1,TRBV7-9,TGTGCCAGCAGCCCTGTCGTGCCTGAAGCTTTCTTT,CASSPVVPEAFF
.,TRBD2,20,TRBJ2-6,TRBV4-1,TGCGCCAGCAGCCAACCGGGCGGGGGGCTAATCGCCTCTGGGGCCAACGTCCTGACTTTC,CASSQPGGGLIASGANVLTF
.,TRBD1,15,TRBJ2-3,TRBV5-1,TGCGCCAGCGGCCTGGGACAGGGGGGCACAGATACGCAGTATTTT,CASGLGQGGTDTQYF
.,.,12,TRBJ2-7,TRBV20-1,TGCAGTGCTGGCGGACAGTCCTACGAGCAGTACTTC,CSAGGQSYEQYF
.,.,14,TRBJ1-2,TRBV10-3,TGTGCCATCAGTGAAACGAGGGCTAACTATGGCTACACCTTC,CAISETRANYGYTF
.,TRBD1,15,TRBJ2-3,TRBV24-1,TGTGCCACCAGTGACCGACAGGGCGTGACAGATACGCAGTATTTT,CATSDRQGVTDTQYF
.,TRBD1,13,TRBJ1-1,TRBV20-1,TGCAGTGCTCACGACAGGGGGGCCACTGAAGCTTTCTTT,CSAHDRGATEAFF
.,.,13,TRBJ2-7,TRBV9,TGTGCCAGCAGCAAGGACAGCTACTACGAGCAGTACTTC,CASSKDSYYEQYF
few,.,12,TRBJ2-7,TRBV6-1,TGTGCCAGTGGAGGGGCTACCTACGAGCAGTACTTC,CASGGATYEQYF
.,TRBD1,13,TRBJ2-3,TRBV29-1,TGCAGCCTAAAACAGGGGGGCACAGATACGCAGTATTTT,CSLKQGGTDTQYF
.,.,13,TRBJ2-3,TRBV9,TGTGCCAGCAGCGTAGCTGAGGGAGATACGCAGTATTTT,CASSVAEGDTQYF
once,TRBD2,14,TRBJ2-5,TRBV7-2,TGTGCCAGCAGCTCCTCGACTAGCCCAGAGACCCAGTACTTC,CASSSSTSPETQYF
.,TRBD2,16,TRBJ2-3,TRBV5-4,TGTGCCAGCAGCGCGGGACTAGCGGGGGTGGACGATACGCAGTATTTT,CASSAGLAGVDDTQYF
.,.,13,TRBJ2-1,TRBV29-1,TGCAGCGTTGCTGGGGTGTCCTACAATGAGCAGTTCTTC,CSVAGVSYNEQFF
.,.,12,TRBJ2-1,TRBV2,TGTGCCACCCAGACAGCAAACAATGAGCAGTTCTTC,CATQTANNEQFF
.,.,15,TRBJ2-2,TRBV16,TGTGCCAGCATCCCGGAGGGCGCGAACACCGGGGAGCTGTTTTTT,CASIPEGANTGELFF
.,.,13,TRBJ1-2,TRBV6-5,TGTGCCAGCAGTTACGGATCAGGGTTTGGCTACACCTTC,CASSYGSGFGYTF
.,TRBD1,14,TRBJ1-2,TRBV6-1,TGTGCCAGCAGGGACGTACAGGGGGCGAATGGCTACACCTTC,CASRDVQGANGYTF
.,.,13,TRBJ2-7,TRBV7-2,TGTGCCAGCAGCCGGGGGGCCGACTACGAGCAGTACTTC,CASSRGADYEQYF
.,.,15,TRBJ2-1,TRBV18,TGTGCCAGCTCACCACCCAGCCTCTCCTACAATGAGCAGTTCTTC,CASSPPSLSYNEQFF
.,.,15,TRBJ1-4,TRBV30,TGTGCCTGGAGTTTGCCCGGGACGGCAGTTCATGTACTGTTTTTT,CAWSLPGTAVHVLFF